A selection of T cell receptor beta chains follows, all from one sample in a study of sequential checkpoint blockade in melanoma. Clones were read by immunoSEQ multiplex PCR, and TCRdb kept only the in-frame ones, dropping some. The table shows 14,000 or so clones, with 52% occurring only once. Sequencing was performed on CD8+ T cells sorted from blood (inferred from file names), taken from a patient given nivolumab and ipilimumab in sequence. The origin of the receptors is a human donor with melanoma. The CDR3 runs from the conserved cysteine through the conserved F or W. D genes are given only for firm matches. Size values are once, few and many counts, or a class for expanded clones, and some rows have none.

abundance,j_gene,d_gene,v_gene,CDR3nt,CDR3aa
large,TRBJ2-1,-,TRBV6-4,TGTGCCAGCAGTCTACGAGCGTTCGATGAGCAGTTCTTC,CASSLRAFDEQFF
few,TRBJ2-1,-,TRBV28,TGTGCCAGCAGTGGAGGGAACCTTTTTTCTGATGAGCAGTTCTTC,CASSGGNLFSDEQFF
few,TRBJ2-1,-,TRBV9,TGTGCCAGCAGCCGCGCGTATTCATCGATATACAATGAGCAGTTCTTC,CASSRAYSSIYNEQFF
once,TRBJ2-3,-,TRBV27,TGTGCCAGCAGTTTATTAGGTCAGAGCGGGACAGATACGCAGTATTTT,CASSLLGQSGTDTQYF
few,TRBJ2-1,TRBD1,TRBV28,TGTGCCAGCAGTTTAACCCCGACAGGGGGCTTCTACAATGAGCAGTTCTTC,CASSLTPTGGFYNEQFF
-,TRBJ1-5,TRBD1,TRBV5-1,TGCGCCAGCAGCTACCTACCGGGACAGGGGAGGCCCCAGCATTTT,CASSYLPGQGRPQHF
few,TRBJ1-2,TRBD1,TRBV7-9,TGTGCCAGCAGCCCAGGGACAGTCTATGGCTACACCTTC,CASSPGTVYGYTF
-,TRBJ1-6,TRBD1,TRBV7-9,TGTGCCAGCAGAGCCGGGACAGGGGATAATAATTCACCCCTCCACTTT,CASRAGTGDNNSPLHF
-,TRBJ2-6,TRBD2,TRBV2,TGTGCCAGAGGCGGGGGAACTGGGGCCAACGTCCTGACTTTC,CARGGGTGANVLTF
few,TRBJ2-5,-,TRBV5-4,TGTGCCAGCAGCTTGGCCAGTAATGGCCAAGAGACCCAGTACTTC,CASSLASNGQETQYF
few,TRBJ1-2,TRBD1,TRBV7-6,TGTGCCAGCAGCCCGGGACAGGGGGCGTATGGCTACACCTTC,CASSPGQGAYGYTF
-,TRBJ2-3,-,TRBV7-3,TGTGCCAGCAGCTACCGAGGAAGATCTAGCACAGATACGCAGTATTTT,CASSYRGRSSTDTQYF
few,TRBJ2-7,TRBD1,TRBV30,TGTGCCTGGAGTGAAGAGGGACAGGGGTACTTC,CAWSEEGQGYF
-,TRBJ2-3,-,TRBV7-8,TGTGCCACCCTGCCGGGTAGCGGAGAATACACAGATACGCAGTATTTT,CATLPGSGEYTDTQYF
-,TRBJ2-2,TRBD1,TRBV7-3,TGTGCCAGCAGCTCTGAGGACAGGGCCGGCACCGGGGAGCTGTTTTTT,CASSSEDRAGTGELFF
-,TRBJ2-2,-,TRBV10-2,TGCGCCAGCAGTCGAGGGGGAAACACCGGGGAGCTGTTTTTT,CASSRGGNTGELFF
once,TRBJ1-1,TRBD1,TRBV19,TGTGCCAGTAGTACGGGGACAGGGTGGACTGAAGCTTTCTTT,CASSTGTGWTEAFF
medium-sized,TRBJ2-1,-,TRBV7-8,TGTGCCAGCAGCTTATTCACGGGCTCCTACAATGAGCAGTTCTTC,CASSLFTGSYNEQFF
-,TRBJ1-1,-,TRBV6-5,TGTGCCAGCAGTTATCGAGGGTTTGGTGAAGCTTTCTTT,CASSYRGFGEAFF
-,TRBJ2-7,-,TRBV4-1,TGCGCCAGCAGCCAAGATTGGGCGGGATTCTACGAGCAGTACTTC,CASSQDWAGFYEQYF
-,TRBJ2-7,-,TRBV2,TGTGCCAGCAGAATAGCGGATTACGAGCAGTACTTC,CASRIADYEQYF
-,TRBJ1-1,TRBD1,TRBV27,TGTGCCAGCAGTTTTGGGACAGGAGGGGGGAACACTGAAGCTTTCTTT,CASSFGTGGGNTEAFF
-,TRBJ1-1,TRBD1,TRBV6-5,TGTGCCAGCACCATAACAGGGGGCGATGAAGCTTTCTTT,CASTITGGDEAFF
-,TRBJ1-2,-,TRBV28,TGTGCCAGCAGTTTTGGAGGTGCGGTATATGGCTACACCTTC,CASSFGGAVYGYTF
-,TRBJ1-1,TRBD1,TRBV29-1,TGCAGCGTTGAAGAGTCGAAGGGGGCGCGTATTGAAGCTTTCTTT,CSVEESKGARIEAFF
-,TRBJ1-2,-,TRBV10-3,TGTGCCATCAGGACAGGAGCCGACGGCTACACCTTC,CAIRTGADGYTF
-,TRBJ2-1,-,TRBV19,TGTGCCAGTCTAAACTACAATGAGCAGTTCTTC,CASLNYNEQFF
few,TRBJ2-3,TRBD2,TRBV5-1,TGCGCCAGCAGCTTGGCCGTGACTAGCGGCCCCACAGATACGCAGTATTTT,CASSLAVTSGPTDTQYF
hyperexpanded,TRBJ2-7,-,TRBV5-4,TGTGCCAGCAGCTTGGCCAGTGCCCGGCGGCCTGCCGAGCAGTACTTC,CASSLASARRPAEQYF
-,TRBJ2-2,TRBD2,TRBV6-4,TGTGCCAGCAGCGGGGGGGACACCGGGGAGCTGTTTTTT,CASSGGDTGELFF
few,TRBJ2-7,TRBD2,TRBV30,TGTGCCTGGAGTACCGGGACCGGGAGGGCCTCTCCTGAGCAGTACTTC,CAWSTGTGRASPEQYF
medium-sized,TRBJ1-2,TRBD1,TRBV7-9,TGTGCCAGCAGCTTGGGACAGGTTAACTATGGCTACACCTTC,CASSLGQVNYGYTF
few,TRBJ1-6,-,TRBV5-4,TGTGCCAGCAGCTTGGATGGGGCGCATAATTCACCCCTCCACTTT,CASSLDGAHNSPLHF
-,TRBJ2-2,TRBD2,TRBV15,TGTGCCACCAGCAGAGGAGCGGGAGGATTAGGAACCGGGGAGCTGTTTTTT,CATSRGAGGLGTGELFF
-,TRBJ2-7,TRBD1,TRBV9,TGTGCCAGCAGCGTAGAAGACAGGGGTGATGACGAGCAGTACTTC,CASSVEDRGDDEQYF
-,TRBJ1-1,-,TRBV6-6,TGTGCCAGCAGTTACACCCCGGGGGGAACTGAAGCTTTCTTT,CASSYTPGGTEAFF
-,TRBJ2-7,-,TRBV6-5,TGTGCCAGCAGTTACTCTTGGACAGCCAACGAGCAGTACTTC,CASSYSWTANEQYF
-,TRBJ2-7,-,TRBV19,TGTGCCAGTAGTATGTGGCGGGACAGTTACTACGAGCAGTACTTC,CASSMWRDSYYEQYF
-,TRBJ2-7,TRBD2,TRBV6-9,TGTGCCAGCAGCTCACCGGGACTATCCTACGAGCAGTACTTC,CASSSPGLSYEQYF
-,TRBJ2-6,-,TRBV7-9,TGTGCCAGCAGCCCACCAGGGTACCTCCGCTCTGGGGCCAACGTCCTGACTTTC,CASSPPGYLRSGANVLTF
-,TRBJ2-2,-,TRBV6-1,TGTGCCAGCAGTGAAATGAGGGTCAACACCGGGGAGCTGTTTTTT,CASSEMRVNTGELFF
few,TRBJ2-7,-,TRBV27,TGTGCCAGCAGGGGTACAGGGCGTACCCACGAGCAGTACTTC,CASRGTGRTHEQYF
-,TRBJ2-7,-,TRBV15,TGTGCCACCAGCAGAGATCCCAATTCCGAGGAGCAGTACTTC,CATSRDPNSEEQYF
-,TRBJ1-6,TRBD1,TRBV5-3,TGTGCCAGAAGCCTGGGCCGGAGGACAGGGGGTCACCCCCTCCACTTT,CARSLGRRTGGHPLHF
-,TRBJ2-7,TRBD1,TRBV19,TGTGCCAGTAGCCCGGGACAGGGATGGGGTGAGCAGTACTTC,CASSPGQGWGEQYF
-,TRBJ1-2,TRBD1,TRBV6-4,TGTGCCAGCAGTGACCCTGGGACAGGGTTTTTCGGCTACACCTTC,CASSDPGTGFFGYTF
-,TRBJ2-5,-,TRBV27,TGTGCCAGCAGTTTAGGTCCAGGGCTGGGGGAGACCCAGTACTTC,CASSLGPGLGETQYF
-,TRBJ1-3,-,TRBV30,TGTGCCTGGAGTGTAGGAGCACGCGGAAACACCATATATTTT,CAWSVGARGNTIYF